This T cell receptor (beta chain) was captured by sequencing in a study of long-term antiretroviral therapy in people with HIV (dated by TCRdb to between 2020 and 2023). As for the study more broadly: The earliest samples were collected about a decade before the 2015 WHO recommendation for immediate ART, when ART was typically delayed until CD4 counts fell. This retrospective serial study examined whether starting ART and sustained HIV suppression were associated with changes in the composition and diversity of the TRB repertoire in peripheral blood. From some 30 adults with confirmed HIV infection, the cohort provided 150 to 200 cryopreserved PBMC samples, gathered serially across a mean of about 6 years (range 1-12). Of the roughly 30 participants with HIV, approximately ten were female. No cross-contamination during QIAcube processing turned up in test extractions that ran a monoclonal T-cell line alongside around 32 polyclonal samples.

To be included, a participant needed at least one PBMC sample from before ART initiation plus at least two post-ART samples. Every participant with HIV received treatment in the United States of America. Before DNA extraction, cryopreserved samples containing about 0.95-10 million PBMC were thawed and washed. At the time of the earliest PBMC sample for each participant with HIV, ages ranged from roughly 23 to 60 years. PBMC samples from each participant spanned 1-4 timepoints before ART initiation and 2-8 timepoints after ART initiation, with a median of 7 samples. Serial HIV viral load, CD4+ T-cell count, ART history and demographic data were obtained for every participant. Using a Qiagen kit on a QIAcube, genomic DNA was extracted from unsorted PBMC, with samples processed in batches of 12. Paper-wide results and their limitations: Expanded TRB clones identified before ART initiation dominated the repertoire across all time points, though the dominance fluctuated and decreased in many PLHIV after ART. Owing to limited PBMC availability, only the TCR beta chain was sequenced, without alpha chain pairing. Inferences about post-ART repertoire changes were limited because no data were available on ART adherence, viral resistance or therapy changes. Because pre-ART samples had limited cell numbers, profiling was done on unsorted PBMC rather than on sorted CD4+ and CD8+ T cells. Samples dated from about 2004 to 2018, and the ART regimens used may be less effective than current ones. A significant increase in TRB diversity was found to be associated with ART initiation, although TRB diversity was observed to remain significantly below that of transplant donor controls even after long-term ART. CDR3 length ranges in HIV repertoires were narrower than in controls, and network structure suggested an antigen-experienced repertoire with only a slight naive shift after ART.

The immunoSEQ hsTCRB v3.0 assay was used at survey level resolution to sequence the TRB variable region. The target sequencing depth for TRB was 40,000-50,000 T-cell genomes per sample. Pooled TRB libraries were sequenced on an Illumina MiSeq with a v3 150-cycle kit. As for how the authors treated the data: Repertoire analysis was run in R within a reproducible Nextflow workflow that covered QC, data transformation and analysis. Custom analyses were implemented in LymphoSeq2, an R package for AIRR-Seq data exploration. Several samples that yielded fewer than 5000 total TRB sequences were excluded, so that around 190 HIV repertoires were analyzed. Among the 170 to 200 retained HIV repertoires, some 60 were collected before ART initiation and some 130 after ART initiation. Repertoires were downsampled to 5000 TRB nucleotide sequences, and summary statistics were averaged over 100 downsampling iterations. TRB sequences were retained for analysis only if CDR3 regions of at least seven amino acids were present. Diversity was measured with a Shannon entropy-derived clonality score and the Gini coefficient. In the repertoire networks, any two of the top 5000 CDR3 amino acid sequences were connected whenever the two sequences differed by an edit distance of one. For TRB CDR3 amino acid sequences, GLIPH2 was used to predict antigen specificity groups and MHC restriction. Known CMV, EBV, HIV or tissue antigen associations were flagged by matching CDR3 amino acid sequences against VDJdb and McPAS-TCR. Pre-ART, post-ART and control groups were compared with Wilcoxon signed-rank tests and Holm-Bonferroni correction. TCRdb re-hosts the immuneACCESS table, in-frame sequences only. Its copies lack some clones; in the studies checked, an unresolved V gene accounts for under half of them, and the cause for the rest is not known. The V and J calls and clone size were taken over from that table, and D and trimming were inferred from the DNA. This sample comprises fewer than 40,000 clones, 97% of them detected only once. Less than 3% of the sample belongs to the ten largest clones.

On this clone: The clone's antigen remains unknown. No qualities accompany the bases; no much larger clone lies one base away.

The clonotype comes from a man aged 30 to 39 with HIV. Specimen: unsorted PBMCs, collected 6.9 years after starting antiretroviral therapy.

The CDR3 corresponds to CASTNTGELFF. Read as DNA, the sequence is TGTGCCAGCACTAACACCGGGGAGCTGTTTTTT. The rearranged chain carries TRBV9 and TRBJ2-2, with the D gene too uncertain to name. Its CDR3 holds 11 amino acids, cysteine through phenylalanine. Here the CDR3 DNA is all that survives: 33 bases in frame from base 1. V is pared back by 6 bases and J by 2 bases, with 2 bases lying between the germline termini. The germline V gene sets CDR1 to SGDLS and CDR2 to YYNGEE.